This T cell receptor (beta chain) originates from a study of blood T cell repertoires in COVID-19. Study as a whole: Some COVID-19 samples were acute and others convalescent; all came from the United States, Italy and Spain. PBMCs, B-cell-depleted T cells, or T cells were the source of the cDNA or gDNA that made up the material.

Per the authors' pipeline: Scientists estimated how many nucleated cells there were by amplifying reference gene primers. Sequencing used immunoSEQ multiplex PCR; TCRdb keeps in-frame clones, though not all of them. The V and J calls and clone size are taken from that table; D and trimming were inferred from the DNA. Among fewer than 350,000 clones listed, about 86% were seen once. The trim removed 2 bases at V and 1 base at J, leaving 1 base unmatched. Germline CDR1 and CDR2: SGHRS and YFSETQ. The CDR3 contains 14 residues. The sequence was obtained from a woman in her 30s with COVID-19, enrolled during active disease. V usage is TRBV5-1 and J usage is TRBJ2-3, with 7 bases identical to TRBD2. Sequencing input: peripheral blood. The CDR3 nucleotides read TGCGCCAGCAGCTTCGGACTAGGCACAGATACGCAGTATTTT. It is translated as CASSFGLGTDTQYF.